A single sample gave rise to the 32 T cell receptor beta chains below, sequenced in a study of blood T cell repertoires in COVID-19. The method was immunoSEQ multiplex PCR; TCRdb's version includes in-frame clones alone and lacks a portion of them. Among about 47,000 clones, roughly 89% were seen once, and the ten largest hold about 1.6%. The sample comprised peripheral blood. These receptors were collected from a man aged 50-60 years with acute or convalescent COVID-19.

The chain joins TRBV10-3 to TRBJ1-5, with D perhaps matching TRBD1 (6 bases). CDR1 and CDR2 from the germline V gene are ENHRY and SYGVKD. There are 16 residues in the CDR3. V lost 3 bases and J lost 2, with 14 bases in between. DNA for the CDR3: TGTGCCATCAGTGACTCCGTTAGACAGGGCAATCAGCCCCAGCATTTT. This translates into CAISDSVRQGNQPQHF.

The count of this clone is one. This chain joins TRBV7-6 and TRBJ2-3; perhaps TRBD1 as D (6 bases). The CDR3 spans 16 residues. Trimming shortened V by 4 bases and J by 0 bases, and 14 bases separated the two germline ends. Germline lookup yields CDR1 SGHVS and CDR2 FNYEAQ. CDR3 residues: CASSSRGAGSTDTQYF. The CDR3 nucleotides read TGTGCCAGCAGCTCCAGGGGAGCAGGGAGCACAGATACGCAGTATTTT.

The CDR3 DNA sequence: TGCGCCAGCAGCGCCCCGGACAGGGGCACAGATACGCAGTATTTT. The encoded protein is CASSAPDRGTDTQYF. J is TRBJ2-3 and V is TRBV5-1; 8 bases fit TRBD1. V lost 4 bases and J lost 1; bases outside the gene matches: 5. There are 15 residues in the CDR3. Germline lookup yields CDR1 SGHRS and CDR2 YFSETQ.

The rearrangement uses TRBV21-1 and TRBJ2-4; the D call of TRBD2 is as the table states it, not checked on the DNA. TRBV21-1 corresponds to a pseudogene. The CDR3 sequence is 22 residues long. CDR3 residues: CASSIEGGAADGSQLAKNIQYF. The DNA of the CDR3 is TGTGCCAGCAGCATCGAAGGCGGGGCAGCTGATGGTTCCCAACTAGCCAAAAACATTCAGTACTTC.

This clone occurred once. The rearrangement joins TRBV18 to TRBJ1-6, with D perhaps matching TRBD1 (5 bases). V lost 2 bases and J lost 0, with 14 bases in between. The CDR3 sequence is 18 residues long. In germline, CDR1 is KGHSH, CDR2 LQKENI. The CDR3 reads CASSPFPRGISYNSPLHF. CDR3 coding DNA: TGTGCCAGCTCACCATTCCCTAGGGGCATCTCCTATAATTCACCCCTCCACTTT.

The chain has TRBV7-2 and TRBJ2-3; 9 bases fit TRBD2. This CDR3 is built from 15 residues. Germline CDR1 reads SGHTA; CDR2 reads FQGNSA. Trimming removed 3 bases from V and 4 bases from J; junction bases left unmatched: 5. The CDR3 region is CASSFRTSVSDTQYF. Here the CDR3 DNA reads TGTGCCAGCAGCTTCCGGACTAGCGTTTCAGATACGCAGTATTTT. The full variable domain, with the rest looked up from reference TRBV7-2 and TRBJ2-3, is GAGVSQSPSNKVTEKGKDVELRCDPISGHTALYWYRQSLGQGLEFLIYFQGNSAPDKSGLPSDRFSAERTGGSVSTLTIQRTQQEDSAVYLCASSFRTSVSDTQYFGPGTRLTVL.

The CDR3 here is CSARTGASTDTQYF. The CDR3 region has the DNA TGCAGCGCCCGGACAGGGGCTAGCACAGATACGCAGTATTTT. The V call is TRBV29-1, the J call TRBJ2-3; the match to TRBD1 covers 9 bases. With V trimmed by 7 bases and J by 0 bases, 5 bases remained unmatched. CDR1 and CDR2 (germline): SQVTM, ANQGSEA. The CDR3 loop spans 14 amino acids.

V and J are TRBV4-3 and TRBJ2-2; 13 nucleotides match TRBD2. The CDR3 totals 16 residues. V was clipped by 0 bases and J by 6 bases; unmatched bases: 1. Per germline, CDR1 LGHNA and CDR2 YSLEER. CDR3 protein: CASSQELAGGAGELFF. As DNA, the CDR3 is TGCGCCAGCAGCCAAGAACTAGCGGGAGGGGCCGGGGAGCTGTTTTTT.

A few counts support this clone. V is TRBV28 and J is TRBJ2-7, with 9 positions matching TRBD1. The CDR3 spans 15 residues. In germline, CDR1 is MDHEN, CDR2 SYDVKM. The V gene end was trimmed by 6 bases and the J gene end by 5 bases; junction bases not matched to a gene: 11. CDR3: CASRLTGTGKNEQYF. As DNA, the CDR3 is TGTGCCAGCAGATTGACCGGGACAGGGAAAAACGAGCAGTACTTC.

This clone occurred once. The chain couples TRBV9 to TRBJ2-7, with a weak D call TRBD1 (5 bases). From germline, CDR1 is SGDLS and CDR2 YYNGEE. Trimming took 0 bases from V and 2 from J, leaving 9 bases between them. This CDR3 contains 14 residues. CDR3 residues: CASSVADRTYEQYF. The CDR3 DNA sequence: TGTGCCAGCAGCGTAGCAGACAGAACCTACGAGCAGTACTTC.

This clone was seen just once. The J gene is TRBJ1-6, the V gene TRBV3-1 (or the pseudogene TRBV3-2), with 10 bases fitting TRBD1. The CDR3 covers 15 residues. Trimming removed 4 bases from V and 7 bases from J; junction bases left unmatched: 4. Germline V CDR1 and CDR2: LGHDT, YNNKEL (reference sequence). CDR3 sequence reads: CASSPDRGKNSPLHF. As DNA, the CDR3 is TGTGCCAGCAGCCCGGACAGGGGGAAAAATTCACCCCTCCACTTT.

The chain is built from TRBV7-6 and TRBJ2-5, with no clear D. This CDR3 spans 12 amino acids. V lost 3 bases, J lost 5 bases, and 7 bases lay in between. The germline V gene encodes CDR1 SGHVS and CDR2 FNYEAQ. For the CDR3, the DNA is TGTGCCAGCAGCTTGGTAGAGGAGACCCAGTACTTC. This encodes CASSLVEETQYF.

The chain combines TRBV24-1 with TRBJ2-6; no clear D. This CDR3 has 16 amino acids. Germline CDR1 is KGHDR and CDR2 is SFDVKD. The V gene lost 7 bases and the J gene lost 2 bases, with 14 bases spanning the gap. The chain's CDR3 is CATSPTFTAGANVLTF. CDR3 nucleotides: TGTGCCACCAGCCCCACCTTTACTGCTGGGGCCAACGTCCTGACTTTC.

The sample holds a few counts of this clone. The chain couples TRBV28 to TRBJ2-7; TRBD2 agrees at 9 bases. This CDR3 region has 14 residues. V gave up 7 bases and J gave up 3 bases; unmatched junction bases: 7. The germline CDR1 and CDR2 sequences are MDHEN and SYDVKM. The chain's CDR3 is CASTQLAGVYEQYF. The CDR3 region has the DNA TGTGCCAGCACCCAGTTAGCGGGAGTCTACGAGCAGTACTTC. Combining the CDR3 with reference TRBV28 and TRBJ2-7 gives the whole variable domain DVKVTQSSRYLVKRTGEKVFLECVQDMDHENMFWYRQDPGLGLRLIYFSYDVKMKEKGDIPEGYSVSREKKERFSLILESASTNQTSMYLCASTQLAGVYEQYFGPGTRLTVT.

The chain joins TRBV6-5 to TRBJ1-3; D unclear. Deletions cut 9 bases from V and 3 bases from J, with 15 bases between. Germline V gene lookup returns CDR1 MNHEY and CDR2 SVGAGI. The CDR3 extends over 14 amino acids. The CDR3 coding sequence is TGTGCCAGTAATTACGGCCAATTTGGAAACACCATATATTTT. This translates into CASNYGQFGNTIYF.

The CDR3 DNA sequence: TGTGCCAGCAGCCTTCTCGTTTCGGGGGGCTCGAACACCGGGGAGCTGTTTTTT. Amino acids: CASSLLVSGGSNTGELFF. This sequence joins TRBV6-2 or TRBV6-3 and TRBJ2-2, with D perhaps matching TRBD2 (7 bases). Trimming shortened V by 6 bases and J by 0 bases, and 20 bases separated the two germline ends. Germline loops: CDR1 MNHEY, CDR2 SVGEGT. The CDR3 contains 18 residues.

This sequence joins TRBV25-1 and TRBJ1-3; D is possibly TRBD1 (6 bases). Trimming removed 8 bases from V and 8 bases from J, with 16 bases in between. The CDR3 length is 13 residues. Germline V gene sequence: CDR1 MGHDK, CDR2 SYGVNS. CDR3 loop: CASRKGGADTIYF. The CDR3 bases are TGTGCCAGCCGTAAAGGGGGAGCGGACACCATATATTTT.

The V gene is TRBV28, the J gene TRBJ2-3; TRBD2 matches at 11 bases. The CDR3 length is 15 residues. From germline, CDR1 is MDHEN and CDR2 SYDVKM. With 5 bases clipped from V and 2 bases from J, the junction kept 3 bases outside the gene matches. The CDR3 sequence: CASSGSGRATDTQYF. As DNA, the CDR3 is TGTGCCAGCAGTGGTAGCGGGAGGGCCACAGATACGCAGTATTTT.

The gene calls are TRBV28 and TRBJ2-1; D gene uncertain. The CDR3 has 11 amino acids. Germline assignment: CDR1 MDHEN and CDR2 SYDVKM. V shed 3 bases and J shed 9 bases, with 6 bases lying between them. CDR3 coding DNA: TGTGCCAGCAGTTTTACGGGTGAGCAGTTCTTC. Encoded protein: CASSFTGEQFF.

The V and J genes are TRBV28 and TRBJ2-1; 12 positions agree with TRBD2. Germline-derived CDR1 and CDR2 are MDHEN and SYDVKM. This CDR3 region has 19 residues. V shed 2 bases, J shed 7 bases, and the junction held 15 bases outside the gene matches. For the CDR3, the DNA is TGTGCCAGCAGTTTAGCGGGGACTAGCGGGCGGCAGGTTAGGAATGAGCAGTTCTTC. Residues: CASSLAGTSGRQVRNEQFF.

The chain combines TRBV7-9 with TRBJ2-5, with TRBD1 matching over 9 bases. The J segment lost 4 bases and the V segment lost 5 bases, leaving 5 bases of the junction unmatched. Per germline, CDR1 SEHNR and CDR2 FQNEAQ (reference sequence). This CDR3 is 14 amino acids long. The CDR3 DNA follows: TGTGCCAGCAGCCCGGGACAGGGCGGAGAGACCCAGTACTTC. This sequence encodes CASSPGQGGETQYF.

V and J are TRBV29-1 and TRBJ1-3; D is possibly TRBD1 (6 bases). CDR3 size: 15 residues. Trimming took 4 bases from V and 8 from J, leaving 21 bases between them. Per germline, CDR1 SQVTM and CDR2 ANQGSEA. CDR3 region: CSVASWGRGAHTIYF. CDR3 sequence (DNA): TGCAGCGTTGCTTCTTGGGGCAGGGGAGCCCACACCATATATTTT. Looking up the rest from reference TRBV29-1 and TRBJ1-3 gives the full variable domain: SAVISQKPSRDICQRGTSLTIQCQVDSQVTMMFWYRQQPGQSLTLIATANQGSEATYESGFVIDKFPISRPNLTFSTLTVSNMSPEDSSIYLCSVASWGRGAHTIYFGEGSWLTVV.

The chain employs TRBV5-1 and TRBJ1-2; D may be TRBD1 (6 bases). Germline values: CDR1 SGHRS, CDR2 YFSETQ. Trimming cost V 4 bases and J 8 bases, with 21 bases left between them. The CDR3 extends over 15 amino acids. The CDR3: CASSALQGVMEGYTF. The CDR3 DNA reads TGCGCCAGCAGCGCCCTACAGGGCGTTATGGAGGGCTACACCTTC.

The V call is TRBV28, the J call TRBJ1-5; 8 bases agree with TRBD1. Germline trimming cut 4 bases from V and 4 bases from J; bases unmatched to any gene: 3. Germline CDR1 and CDR2: MDHEN and SYDVKM. This CDR3 comprises 14 residues. CDR3 DNA: TGTGCCAGCAGTTCCAGGGGGCCAAATCAGCCCCAGCATTTT. Encoded protein: CASSSRGPNQPQHF.

The genes are TRBV7-2 and TRBJ2-1; 7 bases map to TRBD2. Per germline, CDR1 SGHTA and CDR2 FQGNSA. The CDR3 consists of 15 residues. The trim removed 5 bases at V and 8 bases at J, leaving 12 bases unmatched. The CDR3 nucleotides read TGTGCCAGCAGCCGTGGACTAGGAGATCTCTATGAGCAGTTCTTC. Its translation is CASSRGLGDLYEQFF. The entire variable domain, with the rest obtained from reference TRBV7-2 and TRBJ2-1, is as follows: GAGVSQSPSNKVTEKGKDVELRCDPISGHTALYWYRQSLGQGLEFLIYFQGNSAPDKSGLPSDRFSAERTGGSVSTLTIQRTQQEDSAVYLCASSRGLGDLYEQFFGPGTRLTVL.

The J gene is TRBJ2-2, the V gene TRBV27, with 8 bases aligning to TRBD1. From germline, CDR1 is MNHEY and CDR2 SMNVEV (reference sequence). The CDR3 covers 14 residues. The J segment lost 7 bases and the V segment lost 2 bases, leaving 3 bases of the junction unmatched. CDR3 sequence: CASSLTGQGGELFF. The CDR3 nucleotides are TGTGCCAGCAGTTTAACAGGACAGGGCGGGGAGCTGTTTTTT.

The V and J genes are TRBV11-3 and TRBJ2-1; TRBD2 matches at 10 bases. V lost 5 bases to trimming and J lost 6 bases; unmatched junction nucleotides: 7. Germline V CDR1 and CDR2: SGHNT, YENEEA. The CDR3 is 15 residues long. The CDR3 sequence is CASSPTAGGRNEQFF. The CDR3, as DNA: TGTGCCAGCAGCCCGACAGCGGGGGGGCGCAATGAGCAGTTCTTC.

The chain carries TRBV19 and TRBJ1-1; a possible D gene is TRBD1 (6 bases). CDR1 LNHDA and CDR2 SQIVND come from the germline V gene (reference sequence). The CDR3 spans 12 residues. Trimming removed 6 bases at V and 12 bases at J, with 17 bases between. This chain's CDR3 is CASSPPETGSFF. Written as DNA, the CDR3 is TGTGCCAGTAGCCCGCCTGAGACAGGCTCTTTCTTT.

The count of this clone is one. DNA of the CDR3: TGCAGCGTTGGGGGGGGCACAGATACGCAGTATTTT. The encoded protein is CSVGGGTDTQYF. The chain has TRBV29-1 and TRBJ2-3, with D maybe TRBD2 (6 bases). V was cut by 4 bases and J by 1 base, with 6 bases left in between. This CDR3 is 12 amino acids long. Germline loops: CDR1 SQVTM, CDR2 ANQGSEA.

The V and J genes are TRBV19 and TRBJ1-3, with 7 bases fitting TRBD1. V lost 5 bases to trimming and J lost 5 bases; unmatched junction nucleotides: 6. The germline CDR1 and CDR2 sequences are LNHDA and SQIVND (reference sequence). This CDR3 contains 14 residues. The DNA for the CDR3 is TGTGCCAGTAGTCCGGAGACAGGGAGAAACACCATATATTTT. It translates to CASSPETGRNTIYF.

This rearrangement joins TRBV6-2 or TRBV6-3 to TRBJ2-7; TRBD2 is a possible D gene (6 bases). The V gene lost 2 bases and the J gene lost 4 bases, with 15 bases spanning the gap. Germline CDR1 is MNHEY and CDR2 is SVGEGT. The CDR3 spans 15 residues. The CDR3 loop is CASSYPTGTRYEQYF. In nucleotides, the CDR3 is TGTGCCAGCAGTTACCCTACCGGGACTCGTTACGAGCAGTACTTC.

The CDR3 region is CASSLDRPNQPQHF. Written as DNA, the CDR3 is TGCGCCAGCAGCTTGGACAGGCCAAATCAGCCCCAGCATTTT. This rearrangement joins TRBV5-1 to TRBJ1-5; TRBD1 might be the D (5 bases). The ends were cut back, 0 bases at V and 4 bases at J, with 8 bases in the middle. Germline V lookup: CDR1 SGHRS, CDR2 YFSETQ. The CDR3 consists of 14 residues.